This T cell receptor (beta chain) was obtained from a study of regulatory T cells in long-lasting Graves disease. Construction of TCR beta libraries relied on iRepertoire HTBI primers and on Arm-PCR targeting CDR3 regions. TCRdb called the multiplex PCR reads again in MiXCR, with one record for every CDR3 protein. The sample records roughly 470,000 distinct CDR3 sequences, less than 25% being singletons. The time point here: persistent/refractory GD, antithyroid drugs over 5 years with positive TRAb. With RNA extracted from PBMCs as input, the TCR library was made. The specimen was peripheral blood mononuclear cells (PBMCs), collected when the disease was refractory, from a patient treated with antithyroid drugs. This clonotype originated in a female donor with Graves disease.

The CDR3 nucleotides are TGTGCCAGCAGTCCAGACGGGAGCTCCTACGAGCAGTACTTC. This gives the protein CASSPDGSSYEQYF. V usage is TRBV6-1 and J usage is TRBJ2-7; D is perhaps TRBD2 (6 bases). V was shortened by 5 bases and J by 0 bases, with 11 bases between the two germline ends. This CDR3 has 14 amino acids. Germline-derived CDR1 and CDR2 are MNHNS and SASEGT.